These T cell receptor beta chains were read from a single sample in a study of T cell changes during pregnancy in multiple sclerosis. The table came from immunoSEQ multiplex PCR; TCRdb's copy has only in-frame clones and leaves some out. The profile shows 45,000 to 75,000 clones, around 92% of them singletons. This specimen consisted of peripheral blood, obtained in the first trimester of pregnancy. The receptors were gathered from a female donor with multiple sclerosis, enrolled in a pregnancy study. CDR3s include the opening cysteine and the closing phenylalanine or tryptophan. D genes are given only for firm matches.

>TRBD1|TRBV9|TRBJ1-2
TGTGCCAGCAGCGGGACAGGGGGTGCTTCGCTAAACTATGGCTACACCTTC
CASSGTGGASLNYGYTF
>.|TRBV19|TRBJ1-4
TGTGCCAGTAGTATACCGAAGGGAGGGCTGTTTTTT
CASSIPKGGLFF
>.|TRBV7-7|TRBJ2-3
TGTGCCAGCAGCTTACTCGGGACAGATACGCAGTATTTT
CASSLLGTDTQYF
>.|TRBV2|TRBJ1-1
TGTGCCAGCAGTGAACAATTGAACACTGAAGCTTTCTTT
CASSEQLNTEAFF
>.|TRBV19|TRBJ1-2
TGTGCCAGTACGTCCGTGGGCAGCCCTAACTATGGCTACACCTTC
CASTSVGSPNYGYTF
>TRBD1|TRBV5-6|TRBJ1-6
TGTGCCAGCAATTGGTTACAGGGGGAGACTTATAATTCACCCCTCCACTTT
CASNWLQGETYNSPLHF
>TRBD1|TRBV29-1|TRBJ1-4
TGCAGCGTTGGGGCAGGGGGTAGATCAACTAATGAAAAACTGTTTTTT
CSVGAGGRSTNEKLFF
>TRBD1|TRBV5-4|TRBJ1-1
TGTGCCAGCAGCCGGGGAGGGACAGGGCTGCTAATGAACACTGAAGCTTTCTTT
CASSRGGTGLLMNTEAFF
>.|TRBV12-5|TRBJ2-1
TGTGCTAGTGGTTCCAAGGAGTACAATGAGCAGTTCTTC
CASGSKEYNEQFF
>.|TRBV13|TRBJ2-2
TGTGCCAGCAGTCCGAATCCGGGACTTTCCACCGGGGAGCTGTTTTTT
CASSPNPGLSTGELFF
>.|TRBV7-8|TRBJ1-1
TGTGCCAGCAGCTTAAGGACACCAAACACTGAAGCTTTCTTT
CASSLRTPNTEAFF
>.|TRBV18|TRBJ2-5
TGTGCCAGCTCACCACTACAGGGCCGCTCGGAGACCCAGTACTTC
CASSPLQGRSETQYF